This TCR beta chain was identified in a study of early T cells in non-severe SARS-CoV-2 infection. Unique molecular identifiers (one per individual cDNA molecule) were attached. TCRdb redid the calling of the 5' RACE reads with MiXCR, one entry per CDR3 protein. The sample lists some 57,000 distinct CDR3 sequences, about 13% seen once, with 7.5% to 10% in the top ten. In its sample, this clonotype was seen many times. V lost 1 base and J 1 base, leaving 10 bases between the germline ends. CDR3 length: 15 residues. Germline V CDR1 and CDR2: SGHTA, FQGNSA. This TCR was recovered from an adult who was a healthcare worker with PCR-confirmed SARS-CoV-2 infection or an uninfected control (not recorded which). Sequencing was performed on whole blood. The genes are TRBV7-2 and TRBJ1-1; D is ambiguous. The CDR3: CASSLGHSKNTEAFF. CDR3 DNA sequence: TGTGCCAGCAGCTTAGGACACAGCAAGAACACTGAAGCTTTCTTT.